Included here is one T cell receptor (beta chain) sequence, with context. Study processing details: Reference gene primers were amplified, and this amplification served to estimate nucleated cell counts. Clones were sequenced by immunoSEQ multiplex PCR, and TCRdb holds only the in-frame ones, with some missing. Clone size and V and J calls were adopted from that table, with D and trimming inferred from the DNA. The sample carries fewer than 500,000 clones, approximately 89% recorded once. The age range of participants was 18 to 89 years, with residence in under 30 US areas. The study counted Cohort 3 donors as recovered given two negative PCRs, clearance, or symptom resolution. This sample was taken from a study of blood T cell repertoires in COVID-19. From germline, CDR1 is MNHEY and CDR2 SMNVEV (reference sequence). The CDR3 length is 13 residues. V was trimmed by 7 bases and J by 7 bases, leaving 14 bases between them.

The gene calls are TRBV27 and TRBJ1-3; unclear D gene. The sample was PBMCs or T cells enriched from blood (not recorded which). This sequence originates from a man under 40 who had recovered from COVID-19. The CDR3 is CASTRRGRNTIYF. The CDR3 region has the DNA TGTGCCAGCACCCGGCGGGGTCGGAACACCATATATTTT.